These T cell receptor beta chains were read from a single sample in a study of blood T cell repertoires in COVID-19. TCRdb's copy holds only in-frame clones and misses some; the assay was immunoSEQ multiplex PCR. The sample has some 220,000 clones, 70% to 90% seen once. The sequenced material came from PBMCs or T cells enriched from blood (not recorded which). Receptor source: a middle-aged woman with acute COVID-19. Each CDR3 is given with its conserved first and last residue. A D gene is named only where the DNA matches it firmly. Expanded clones get a size class; other rows say once, few or many, or leave the size out.

J gene | clone size | D gene | V gene | CDR3 DNA | CDR3 protein
TRBJ2-5 | . | . | TRBV7-6 | TGTGCCAGCAGCCCGCTCCGGGGGACCCAGTACTTC | CASSPLRGTQYF
TRBJ1-2 | . | TRBD1 | TRBV5-1 | TGCGCCAGCAGCTTATCAGGGGGTGACTATGGCTACACCTTC | CASSLSGGDYGYTF
TRBJ1-1 | . | . | TRBV5-8 | TGTGCCAGCAGCCGCCTCAAGGGAGACACTGAAGCTTTCTTT | CASSRLKGDTEAFF
TRBJ1-3 | once | . | TRBV10-3 | TGTGCCATCAGTGAACAGCGGGGTCAATCTGGAAACACCATATATTTT | CAISEQRGQSGNTIYF
TRBJ2-1 | . | . | TRBV25-1 | TGTGCCAGCAGGCAAACAGATTACAATGAGCAGTTCTTC | CASRQTDYNEQFF
TRBJ2-3 | . | TRBD1 | TRBV6-5 | TGTGCCAGCAGATTAACCAGGGGGCGCCTAGATACGCAGTATTTT | CASRLTRGRLDTQYF
TRBJ1-2 | . | . | TRBV4-3 | TGCGCCAGCAGCCAAGATTGGAGTACGGTCAGGGCCTATGGCTACACCTTC | CASSQDWSTVRAYGYTF
TRBJ2-3 | few | TRBD1 | TRBV29-1 | TGCAGCGCTAGGGGGCTCACAGATACGCAGTATTTT | CSARGLTDTQYF
TRBJ1-2 | . | TRBD1 | TRBV6-1 | TGTGCCAGCAGTGACCGGACAGGACTTAACTATGGCTACACCTTC | CASSDRTGLNYGYTF
TRBJ2-6 | . | TRBD1 | TRBV11-2 | TGTGCCAGCAGCTTAGATATGGGACAGGGGGCACGATCGGGGGCCAACGTCCTGACTTTC | CASSLDMGQGARSGANVLTF
TRBJ2-1 | once | . | TRBV2 | TGTGCCAGCAGTGAATGGCGGTACAATGAGCAGTTCTTC | CASSEWRYNEQFF
TRBJ1-6 | . | . | TRBV9 | TGTGCCAGCAGCGTAGCGGAGGGGTTTGGTTCACCCCTCCACTTT | CASSVAEGFGSPLHF
TRBJ1-2 | . | . | TRBV9 | TGTGCCAGCACCCGGGATGGTGGCTACACCTTC | CASTRDGGYTF
TRBJ1-3 | . | . | TRBV11-2 | TGTGCCAGCAGTGACAGGACATCCGGAAACACCATATATTTT | CASSDRTSGNTIYF